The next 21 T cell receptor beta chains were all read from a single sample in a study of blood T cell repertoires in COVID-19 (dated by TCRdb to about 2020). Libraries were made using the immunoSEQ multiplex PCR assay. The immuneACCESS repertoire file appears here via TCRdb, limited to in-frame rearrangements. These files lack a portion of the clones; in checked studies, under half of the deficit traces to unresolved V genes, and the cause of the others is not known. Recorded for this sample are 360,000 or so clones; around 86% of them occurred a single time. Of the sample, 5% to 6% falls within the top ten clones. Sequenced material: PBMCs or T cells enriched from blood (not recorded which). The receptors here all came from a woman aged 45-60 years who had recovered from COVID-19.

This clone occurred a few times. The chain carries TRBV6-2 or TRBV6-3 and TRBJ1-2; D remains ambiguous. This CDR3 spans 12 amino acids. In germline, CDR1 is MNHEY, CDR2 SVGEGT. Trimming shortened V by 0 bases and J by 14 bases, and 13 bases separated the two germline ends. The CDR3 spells CASSYSTSRTTF. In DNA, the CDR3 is TGTGCCAGCAGTTACTCCACATCCCGCACGACCTTC.

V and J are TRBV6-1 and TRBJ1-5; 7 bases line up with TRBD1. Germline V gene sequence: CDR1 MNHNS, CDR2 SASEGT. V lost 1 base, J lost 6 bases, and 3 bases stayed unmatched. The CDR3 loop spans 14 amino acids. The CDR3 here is CASSEGGGGQPQHF. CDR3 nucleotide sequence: TGTGCCAGCAGTGAAGGAGGGGGCGGTCAGCCCCAGCATTTT.

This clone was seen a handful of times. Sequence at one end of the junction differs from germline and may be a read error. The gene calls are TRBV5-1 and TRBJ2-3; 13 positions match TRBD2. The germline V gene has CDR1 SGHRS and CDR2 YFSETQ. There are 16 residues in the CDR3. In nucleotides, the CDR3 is TGCGCCAGCAGTTTGGGACTAGCGGGGAAAACAGATACGCAGTATTTT. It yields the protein CASSLGLAGKTDTQYF.

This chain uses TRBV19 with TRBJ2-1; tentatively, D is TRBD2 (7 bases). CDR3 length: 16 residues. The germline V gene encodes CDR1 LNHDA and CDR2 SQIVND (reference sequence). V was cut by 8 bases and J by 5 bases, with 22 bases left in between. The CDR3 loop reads CASRLEGGRADNEQFF. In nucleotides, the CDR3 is TGTGCCAGTCGTCTTGAAGGGGGGAGGGCCGACAATGAGCAGTTCTTC.

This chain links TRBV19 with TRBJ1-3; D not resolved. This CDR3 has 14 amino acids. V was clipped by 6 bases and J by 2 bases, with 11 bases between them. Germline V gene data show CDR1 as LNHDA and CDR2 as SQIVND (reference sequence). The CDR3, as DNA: TGTGCCAGTAGGACAATAAACCCTGGAAACACCATATATTTT. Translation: CASRTINPGNTIYF. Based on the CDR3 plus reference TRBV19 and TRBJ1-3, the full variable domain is DGGITQSPKYLFRKEGQNVTLSCEQNLNHDAMYWYRQDPGQGLRLIYYSQIVNDFQKGDIAEGYSVSREKKESFPLTVTSAQKNPTAFYLCASRTINPGNTIYFGEGSWLTVV.

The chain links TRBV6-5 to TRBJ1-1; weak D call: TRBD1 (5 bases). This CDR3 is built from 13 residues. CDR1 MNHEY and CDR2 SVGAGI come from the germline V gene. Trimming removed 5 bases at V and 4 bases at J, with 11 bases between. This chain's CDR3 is CASSPWGGTEAFF. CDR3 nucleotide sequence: TGTGCCAGCAGTCCCTGGGGGGGCACTGAAGCTTTCTTT.

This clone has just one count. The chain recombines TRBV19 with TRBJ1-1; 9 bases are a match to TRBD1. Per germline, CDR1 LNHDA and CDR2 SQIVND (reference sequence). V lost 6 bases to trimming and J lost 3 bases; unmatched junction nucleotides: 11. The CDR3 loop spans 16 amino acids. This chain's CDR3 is CASSPYGTGSDTEAFF. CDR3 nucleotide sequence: TGTGCCAGTAGCCCCTATGGGACAGGGAGTGACACTGAAGCTTTCTTT. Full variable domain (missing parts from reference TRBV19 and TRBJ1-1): DGGITQSPKYLFRKEGQNVTLSCEQNLNHDAMYWYRQDPGQGLRLIYYSQIVNDFQKGDIAEGYSVSREKKESFPLTVTSAQKNPTAFYLCASSPYGTGSDTEAFFGQGTRLTVV.

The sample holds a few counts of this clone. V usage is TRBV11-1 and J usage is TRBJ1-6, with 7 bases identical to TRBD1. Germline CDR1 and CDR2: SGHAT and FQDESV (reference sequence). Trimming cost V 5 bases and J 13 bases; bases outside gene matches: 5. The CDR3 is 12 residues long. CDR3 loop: CASSAGTAPLHF. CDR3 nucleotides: TGTGCCAGCAGCGCGGGGACAGCCCCCCTCCACTTT.

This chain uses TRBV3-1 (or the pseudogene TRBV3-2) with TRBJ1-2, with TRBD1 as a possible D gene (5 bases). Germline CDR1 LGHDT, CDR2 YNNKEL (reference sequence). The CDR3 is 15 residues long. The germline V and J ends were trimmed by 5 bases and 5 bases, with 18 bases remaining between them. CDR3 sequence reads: CASSSYGGAKYGYTF. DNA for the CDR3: TGTGCCAGCAGCTCCTACGGCGGGGCAAAGTATGGCTACACCTTC.

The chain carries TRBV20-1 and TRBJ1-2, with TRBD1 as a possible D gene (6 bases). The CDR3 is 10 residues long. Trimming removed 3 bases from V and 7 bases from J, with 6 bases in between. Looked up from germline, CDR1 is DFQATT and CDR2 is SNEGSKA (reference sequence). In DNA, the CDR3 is TGCAGTGCTAGGGGGGCTGGCTACACCTTC. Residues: CSARGAGYTF.

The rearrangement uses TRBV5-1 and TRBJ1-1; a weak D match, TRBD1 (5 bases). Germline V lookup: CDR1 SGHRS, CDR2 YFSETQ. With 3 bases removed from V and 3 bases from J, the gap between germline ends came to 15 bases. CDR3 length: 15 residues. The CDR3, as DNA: TGCGCCAGCAGCTCTACAGGAATTACGGACACTGAAGCTTTCTTT. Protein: CASSSTGITDTEAFF.

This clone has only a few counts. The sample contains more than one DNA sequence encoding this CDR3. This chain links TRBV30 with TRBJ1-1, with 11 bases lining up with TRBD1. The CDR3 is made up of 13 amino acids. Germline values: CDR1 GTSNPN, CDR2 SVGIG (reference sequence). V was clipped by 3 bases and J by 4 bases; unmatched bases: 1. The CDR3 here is CAWRGTGGTEAFF. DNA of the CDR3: TGTGCCTGGAGGGGGACAGGGGGCACTGAAGCTTTCTTT.

The CDR3 protein is CASSGGLGEKLFF. The CDR3 DNA reads TGTGCCAGCAGCGGGGGGCTTGGGGAAAAACTGTTTTTT. The chain combines TRBV12-3 or TRBV12-4 with TRBJ1-4; TRBD1 might be the D (6 bases). The CDR3 covers 13 residues. With 6 bases removed from V and 8 bases from J, the gap between germline ends came to 13 bases.

CDR3 region: CASSIRQANSPLHF. The CDR3 region has the DNA TGTGCCAGCAGCATACGACAGGCTAATTCACCCCTCCACTTT. The chain links TRBV5-6 to TRBJ1-6; perhaps TRBD1 as D (6 bases). Between the trimmed V and J ends, which lost 4 bases and 6 bases, there was a span of 11 bases. From germline, CDR1 is SGHDT and CDR2 YYEEEE. The CDR3 covers 14 residues.

The CDR3 spells CARSLSSPLHF. DNA of the CDR3: TGTGCCAGAAGCTTGAGCTCACCCCTCCACTTT. The V and J genes are TRBV5-3 and TRBJ1-6; D gene unclear. TRBV5-3 carries the ORF label, with uncertain function. Trimming took 1 base from V and 10 from J, leaving 3 bases between them. CDR3 length equals 11 residues.

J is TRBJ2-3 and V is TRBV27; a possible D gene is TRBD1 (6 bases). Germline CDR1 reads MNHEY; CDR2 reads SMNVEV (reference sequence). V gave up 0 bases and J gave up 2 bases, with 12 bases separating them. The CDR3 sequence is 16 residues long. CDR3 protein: CASSLSRRGPTDTQYF. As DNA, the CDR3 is TGTGCCAGCAGTTTATCACGCAGGGGCCCCACAGATACGCAGTATTTT.

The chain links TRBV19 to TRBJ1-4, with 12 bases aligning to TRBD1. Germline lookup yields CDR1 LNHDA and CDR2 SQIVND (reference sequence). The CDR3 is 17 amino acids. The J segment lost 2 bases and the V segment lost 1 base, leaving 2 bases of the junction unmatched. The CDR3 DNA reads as TGTGCCAGTAGTATAGGGGACAGGGGGCGGACTAATGAAAAACTGTTTTTT. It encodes CASSIGDRGRTNEKLFF.

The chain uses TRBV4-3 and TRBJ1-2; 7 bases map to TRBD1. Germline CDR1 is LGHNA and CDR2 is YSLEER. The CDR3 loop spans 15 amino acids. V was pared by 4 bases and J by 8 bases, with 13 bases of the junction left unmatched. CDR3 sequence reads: CASSLRSTGVRGYTF. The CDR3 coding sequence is TGCGCCAGCAGCCTTAGATCTACAGGGGTTCGAGGCTACACCTTC.

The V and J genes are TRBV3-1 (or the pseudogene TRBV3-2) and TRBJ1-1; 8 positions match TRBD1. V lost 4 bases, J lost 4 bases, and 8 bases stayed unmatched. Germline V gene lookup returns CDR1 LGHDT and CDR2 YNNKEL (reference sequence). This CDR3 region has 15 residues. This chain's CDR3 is CASSPRTGLGTEAFF. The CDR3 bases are TGTGCCAGCAGCCCGAGGACAGGGTTGGGCACTGAAGCTTTCTTT.

CDR3: CASSFGTGGPDTQYF. As DNA, the CDR3 is TGTGCCAGCAGCTTCGGTACCGGGGGGCCAGATACGCAGTATTTT. The J gene is TRBJ2-3, the V gene TRBV5-6; D is perhaps TRBD2 (7 bases). Germline CDR1 is SGHDT and CDR2 is YYEEEE. The germline V and J ends were trimmed by 2 bases and 4 bases, with 14 bases remaining between them. The CDR3 spans 15 residues.

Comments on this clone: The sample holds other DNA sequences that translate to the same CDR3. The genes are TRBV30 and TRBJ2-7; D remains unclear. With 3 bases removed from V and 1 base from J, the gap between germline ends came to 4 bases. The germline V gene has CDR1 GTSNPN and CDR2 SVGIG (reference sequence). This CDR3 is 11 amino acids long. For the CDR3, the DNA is TGTGCCTGGAGCGGGTCCTACGAGCAGTACTTC. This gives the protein CAWSGSYEQYF.